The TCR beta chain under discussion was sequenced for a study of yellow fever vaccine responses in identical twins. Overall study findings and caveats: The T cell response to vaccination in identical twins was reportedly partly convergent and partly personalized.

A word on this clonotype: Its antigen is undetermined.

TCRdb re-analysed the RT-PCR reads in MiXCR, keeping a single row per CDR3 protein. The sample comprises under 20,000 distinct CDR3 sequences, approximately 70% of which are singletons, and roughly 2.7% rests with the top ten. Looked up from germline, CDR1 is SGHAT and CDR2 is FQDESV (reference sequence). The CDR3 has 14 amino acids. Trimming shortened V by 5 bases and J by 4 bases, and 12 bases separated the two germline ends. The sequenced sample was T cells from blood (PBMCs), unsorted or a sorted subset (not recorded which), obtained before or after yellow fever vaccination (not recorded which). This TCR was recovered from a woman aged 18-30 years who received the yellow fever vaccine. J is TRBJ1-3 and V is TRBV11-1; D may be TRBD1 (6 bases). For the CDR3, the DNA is TGTGCCAGCAGCCTGACAGGAGGCGGAAACACCATATATTTT. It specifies CASSLTGGGNTIYF.